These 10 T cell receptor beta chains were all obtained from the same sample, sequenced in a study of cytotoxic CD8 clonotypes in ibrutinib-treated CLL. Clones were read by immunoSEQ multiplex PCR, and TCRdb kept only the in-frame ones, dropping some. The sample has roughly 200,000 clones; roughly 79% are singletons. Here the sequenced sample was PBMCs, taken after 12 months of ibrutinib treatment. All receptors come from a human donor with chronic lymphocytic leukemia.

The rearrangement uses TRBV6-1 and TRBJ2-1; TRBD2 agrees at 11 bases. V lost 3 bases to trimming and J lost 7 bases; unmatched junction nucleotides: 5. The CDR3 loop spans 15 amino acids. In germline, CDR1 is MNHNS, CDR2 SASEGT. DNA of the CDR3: TGTGCCAGCAGTGATCCGACTAGCGGGGCTAATGAGCAGTTCTTC. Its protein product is CASSDPTSGANEQFF.

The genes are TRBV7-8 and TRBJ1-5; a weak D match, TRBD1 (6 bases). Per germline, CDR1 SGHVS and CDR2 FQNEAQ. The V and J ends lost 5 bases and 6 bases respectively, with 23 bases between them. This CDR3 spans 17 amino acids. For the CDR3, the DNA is TGTGCCAGCAGCCAATCGAGCACGGGGGCACGGGGTCAGCCCCAGCATTTT. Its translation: CASSQSSTGARGQPQHF.

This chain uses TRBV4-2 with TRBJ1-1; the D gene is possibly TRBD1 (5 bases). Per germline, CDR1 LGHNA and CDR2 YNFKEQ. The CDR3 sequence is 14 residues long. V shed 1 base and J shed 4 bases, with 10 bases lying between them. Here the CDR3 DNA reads TGTGCCAGCAGCCAAGTCCCGGGGACCACTGAAGCTTTCTTT. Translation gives CASSQVPGTTEAFF.

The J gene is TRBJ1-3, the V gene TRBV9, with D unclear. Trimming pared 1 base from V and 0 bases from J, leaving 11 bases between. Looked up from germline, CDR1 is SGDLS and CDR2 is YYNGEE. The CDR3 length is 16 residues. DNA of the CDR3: TGTGCCAGCAGCGTAAATCTGGGCCTCTCTGGAAACACCATATATTTT. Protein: CASSVNLGLSGNTIYF.

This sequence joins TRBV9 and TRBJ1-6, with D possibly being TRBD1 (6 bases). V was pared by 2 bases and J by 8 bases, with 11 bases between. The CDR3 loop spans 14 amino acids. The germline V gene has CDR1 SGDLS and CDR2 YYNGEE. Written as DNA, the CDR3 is TGTGCCAGCAGCGTCACAGGGAGGGATTCACCCCTCCACTTT. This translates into CASSVTGRDSPLHF.

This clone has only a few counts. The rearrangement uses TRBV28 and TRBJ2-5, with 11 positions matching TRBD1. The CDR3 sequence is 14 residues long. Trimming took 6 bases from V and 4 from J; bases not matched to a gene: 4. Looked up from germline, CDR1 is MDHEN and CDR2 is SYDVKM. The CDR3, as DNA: TGTGCCAGCAGCCCGGACAGGGGGCGAGAGACCCAGTACTTC. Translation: CASSPDRGRETQYF.

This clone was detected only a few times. The CDR3 spells CASSLVTIGVRGYTF. CDR3 DNA: TGTGCCAGCAGCTTAGTTACGATCGGGGTCCGTGGCTACACCTTC. This rearrangement joins TRBV7-9 to TRBJ1-2; D is uncertain. V shed 1 base and J shed 7 bases, with 16 bases lying between them. This CDR3 has 15 amino acids. The V gene's germline CDR1 is SEHNR and CDR2 FQNEAQ (reference sequence).

The CDR3 DNA follows: TGTGCCAGCAGCTTATCGGCCGGGCTCTCAAACAATGAGCAGTTCTTC. This sequence encodes CASSLSAGLSNNEQFF. This chain uses TRBV7-3 with TRBJ2-1; D gene uncertain. The CDR3 spans 16 residues. CDR1 and CDR2 from the germline V gene are SGHTA and FQGTGA. Deletions cut 2 bases from V and 5 bases from J, with 16 bases between.

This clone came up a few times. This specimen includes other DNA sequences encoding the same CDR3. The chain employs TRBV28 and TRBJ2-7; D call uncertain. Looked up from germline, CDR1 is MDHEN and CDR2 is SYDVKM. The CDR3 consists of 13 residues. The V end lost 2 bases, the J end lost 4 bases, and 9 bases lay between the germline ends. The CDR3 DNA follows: TGTGCCAGCAGTTTAGGGTCTCGGTACGAGCAGTACTTC. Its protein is CASSLGSRYEQYF.

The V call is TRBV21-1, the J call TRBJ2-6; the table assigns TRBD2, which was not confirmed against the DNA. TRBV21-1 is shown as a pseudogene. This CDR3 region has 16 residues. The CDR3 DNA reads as TGTGCCAGCAGCCCGAGGGTCCTCACTGGGGCCAACGTCCTGACTTTC. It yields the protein CASSPRVLTGANVLTF.